What follows describes a single TCR beta chain. Antigen unknown. The cohort excluded patients with autoimmune disease history or systemic immunosuppression. This sample was included in a study of OX40 agonist ivuxolimab in advanced cancers. The assay was immunoSEQ multiplex PCR, and TCRdb's table has in-frame clones only and misses some. The top ten clones hold around 4.5% of a sample with roughly 60,000 clones, around 84% of them seen once. Germline loops: CDR1 SGHKS, CDR2 YYEKEE (reference sequence). Trimming removed 1 base from V and 9 bases from J, with 17 bases in between. The CDR3 is 16 amino acids. Study-wide results and caveats: On average, CD8+ T cells had more expanded clones than CD4+.

This sequence was found in an adult with an advanced solid tumor such as melanoma, head and neck, liver or kidney cancer. The rearrangement links TRBV5-5 to TRBJ1-6; tentative D call: TRBD1 (5 bases). Material: CD4+ or CD8+ T cells sorted from blood, obtained in a trial of the OX40 agonist ivuxolimab. CDR3 DNA sequence: TGTGCCAGCAGCTTGCTGCAGGGTACGGCTGCTTCACCCCTCCACTTT. This sequence encodes CASSLLQGTAASPLHF.